These T cell receptor beta chains were read from a single sample in a study of shared clonotypes between healthy human individuals. The table came from immunoSEQ multiplex PCR; TCRdb's copy has only in-frame clones and leaves some out. The repertoire consists of around 1,000,000 clones, with 70% to 80% occurring once and the leading ten covering 0.7% to 0.95%. Sequencing was carried out using memory CD4+ T cells from PBMCs. Receptors were obtained from a young man in good health. Some clones in this sample may be carry-over from other donors' samples. Both conserved end residues are part of each CDR3. Each record gives: clone size, D gene, V gene, J gene, CDR3 DNA, CDR3 protein. A D gene is named only where the DNA matches it firmly. The size entry is marked missing in some rows and otherwise reads once, few, many or a size class.

clone size: NA; D gene: NA; V gene: TRBV6-4; J gene: TRBJ1-1; CDR3 DNA: TGTGCCAGCAGACTGACAGGGAACACTGAAGCTTTCTTT; CDR3 protein: CASRLTGNTEAFF
clone size: NA; D gene: NA; V gene: TRBV29-1; J gene: TRBJ1-2; CDR3 DNA: TGCAGCGTTGTACATCCACGGGGCTCTAACTATGGCTACACCTTC; CDR3 protein: CSVVHPRGSNYGYTF
clone size: NA; D gene: TRBD1; V gene: TRBV27; J gene: TRBJ1-3; CDR3 DNA: TGTGCCAGCAGAAGGGGACAGGGCTCTGGAAACACCATATATTTT; CDR3 protein: CASRRGQGSGNTIYF
clone size: NA; D gene: NA; V gene: TRBV11-2; J gene: TRBJ1-2; CDR3 DNA: TGTGCCAGCAGCTCTTCGACGGACCAGTTAGGCTATGGCTACACCTTC; CDR3 protein: CASSSSTDQLGYGYTF
clone size: once; D gene: TRBD1; V gene: TRBV19; J gene: TRBJ2-7; CDR3 DNA: TGTGCCAGTAGCACCGGGACAGGGGTCTACGAGCAGTACTTC; CDR3 protein: CASSTGTGVYEQYF
clone size: NA; D gene: NA; V gene: TRBV4-2; J gene: TRBJ2-2; CDR3 DNA: TGTGCCAGCAGCCAAGAGTATGGACTGAACACCGGGGAGCTGTTTTTT; CDR3 protein: CASSQEYGLNTGELFF
clone size: NA; D gene: TRBD2; V gene: TRBV19; J gene: TRBJ2-7; CDR3 DNA: TGTGCCAGTAGTATGGATAGCGGGGCCCTCTACGAGCAGTACTTC; CDR3 protein: CASSMDSGALYEQYF
clone size: few; D gene: TRBD2; V gene: TRBV28; J gene: TRBJ2-3; CDR3 DNA: TGTGCCAGCGGGGGACTAGCGAAAGATACGCAGTATTTT; CDR3 protein: CASGGLAKDTQYF
clone size: NA; D gene: NA; V gene: TRBV4-1; J gene: TRBJ2-3; CDR3 DNA: TGCGCCAGCAGCCAACACCCCGGGGCTAGTAGTCCAGATACGCAGTATTTT; CDR3 protein: CASSQHPGASSPDTQYF
clone size: once; D gene: NA; V gene: TRBV25-1; J gene: TRBJ2-2; CDR3 DNA: TGTGCCAGCAGGAGGGGCGGGGGCGCGAACACCGGGGAGCTGTTTTTT; CDR3 protein: CASRRGGGANTGELFF
clone size: few; D gene: TRBD2; V gene: TRBV7-2; J gene: TRBJ2-1; CDR3 DNA: TGTGCCAGCAGCCCGATTCGGGAGGGAAAGCAGTTCTTC; CDR3 protein: CASSPIREGKQFF
clone size: once; D gene: NA; V gene: TRBV7-2; J gene: TRBJ1-1; CDR3 DNA: TGTGCCAGCAGCTTACCGGGTTTGGCTGAAGCTTTCTTT; CDR3 protein: CASSLPGLAEAFF
clone size: NA; D gene: TRBD2; V gene: TRBV5-1; J gene: TRBJ2-3; CDR3 DNA: TGCGCCAGCAGCACAACCGCGGGGGTAGGGACAGATACGCAGTATTTT; CDR3 protein: CASSTTAGVGTDTQYF
clone size: NA; D gene: TRBD2; V gene: TRBV18; J gene: TRBJ2-7; CDR3 DNA: TGTGCCAGCTCACCATCGGCGGGAGCCACCTACGAGCAGTACTTC; CDR3 protein: CASSPSAGATYEQYF
clone size: NA; D gene: TRBD1; V gene: TRBV6-6; J gene: TRBJ1-3; CDR3 DNA: TGTGCCAGCAGTTCAGACAGGGCTGGAAACACCATATATTTT; CDR3 protein: CASSSDRAGNTIYF
clone size: NA; D gene: NA; V gene: TRBV2; J gene: TRBJ2-7; CDR3 DNA: TGTGCCAGCAGTTCGATTGGAAGCGCAACCTACGAGCAGTACTTC; CDR3 protein: CASSSIGSATYEQYF
clone size: NA; D gene: NA; V gene: TRBV30; J gene: TRBJ2-3; CDR3 DNA: TGTGCCTGGAAATATAGCGGCACAGATACGCAGTATTTT; CDR3 protein: CAWKYSGTDTQYF
clone size: NA; D gene: TRBD2; V gene: TRBV2; J gene: TRBJ2-1; CDR3 DNA: TGTGCCAGCACCGGGAGGGCCCTCAATGAGCAGTTCTTC; CDR3 protein: CASTGRALNEQFF
clone size: few; D gene: TRBD2; V gene: TRBV6-4; J gene: TRBJ2-7; CDR3 DNA: TGTGCCAGCAGTGACTCGCTAGCGGGGGAGCAGTACTTC; CDR3 protein: CASSDSLAGEQYF
clone size: NA; D gene: TRBD1; V gene: TRBV28; J gene: TRBJ1-5; CDR3 DNA: TGTGCCAGCAGTCGGACAGGGGGCGGCAATCAGCCCCAGCATTTT; CDR3 protein: CASSRTGGGNQPQHF
clone size: few; D gene: NA; V gene: TRBV5-1; J gene: TRBJ1-3; CDR3 DNA: TGCGCCAGCACCGACAGCCGAGGCACCATATATTTT; CDR3 protein: CASTDSRGTIYF
clone size: NA; D gene: NA; V gene: TRBV7-9; J gene: TRBJ1-3; CDR3 DNA: TGTGCCAGCAGCTTAGGGTACAGGGACTCTGGAAACACCATATATTTT; CDR3 protein: CASSLGYRDSGNTIYF
clone size: NA; D gene: NA; V gene: TRBV6-1; J gene: TRBJ2-1; CDR3 DNA: TGTGCCAGCAGGGCTGGACCTTCGTACAATGAGCAGTTCTTC; CDR3 protein: CASRAGPSYNEQFF
clone size: NA; D gene: NA; V gene: TRBV6-4; J gene: TRBJ2-5; CDR3 DNA: TGTGCCAGTTCTCGGGGGGCCGGACAGACCCAGTACTTC; CDR3 protein: CASSRGAGQTQYF
clone size: NA; D gene: NA; V gene: TRBV7-8; J gene: TRBJ2-1; CDR3 DNA: TGTGCCAGCAGCTTAGGGTTCGCCTACAATGAGCAGTTCTTC; CDR3 protein: CASSLGFAYNEQFF
clone size: NA; D gene: NA; V gene: TRBV18; J gene: TRBJ2-1; CDR3 DNA: TGTGCCAGCTCCCTTTTTGGGACAGAGCAGTTCTTC; CDR3 protein: CASSLFGTEQFF
clone size: NA; D gene: NA; V gene: TRBV27; J gene: TRBJ1-1; CDR3 DNA: TGTGCCAGCAGTTTATCGATGTTCGGGGGCATGGGTAACACTGAAGCTTTCTTT; CDR3 protein: CASSLSMFGGMGNTEAFF